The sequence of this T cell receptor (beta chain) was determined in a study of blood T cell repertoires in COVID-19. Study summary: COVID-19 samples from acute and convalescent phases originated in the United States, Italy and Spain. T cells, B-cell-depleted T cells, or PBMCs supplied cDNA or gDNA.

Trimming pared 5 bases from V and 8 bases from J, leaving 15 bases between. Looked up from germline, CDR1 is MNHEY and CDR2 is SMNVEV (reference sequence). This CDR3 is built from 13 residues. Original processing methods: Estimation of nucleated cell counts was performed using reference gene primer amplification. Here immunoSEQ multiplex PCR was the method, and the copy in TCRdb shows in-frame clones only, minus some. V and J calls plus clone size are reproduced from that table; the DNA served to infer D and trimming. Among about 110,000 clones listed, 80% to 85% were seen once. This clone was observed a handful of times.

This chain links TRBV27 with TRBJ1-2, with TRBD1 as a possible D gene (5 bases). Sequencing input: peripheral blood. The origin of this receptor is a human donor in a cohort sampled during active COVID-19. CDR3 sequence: CASSKAGRLGYTF. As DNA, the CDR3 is TGTGCCAGCAGTAAGGCGGGGCGCCTAGGCTACACCTTC.